The present entry profiles one T cell receptor beta chain with its context. Its matching antigen is unknown. At one end, the junction sequence differs from germline, possibly due to a read error. This sample stems from a study of tumor and adjacent non-tumor tissue in lung cancer. Study-wide background: There were 12 adenocarcinoma, a couple of squamous cell carcinoma and 1 small cell lung cancer cases. Stage I to III disease affected ten to eleven men and 5 women aged about 30 to 76. Study-wide findings and caveats: Normal lung showed higher cumulative top 100 clone frequency than tumor. TCR diversity was significantly greater in tumor than normal lung tissue.

A modified ARM-PCR protocol with three rounds of nested PCR amplified TCRbeta. TCRdb re-called the multiplex PCR reads through MiXCR, storing one row per CDR3 protein. Found here are under 150,000 distinct CDR3 sequences, roughly 66% of them singletons; the top ten hold 15% to 20%. This sample's RNA came from whole unsorted tissue. The TCR originated in a man in his 60s with small cell lung cancer. Sequenced sample: lung tumor tissue.

The CDR3 DNA reads TGTGCCAGCAGTGTACCTAGCGGGAGTCGGTATGAACAGTTCTTC. Protein sequence: CASSVPSGSRYEQFF. The V call is TRBV6-1, the J call TRBJ2-1, with 10 bases lining up with TRBD2. Looked up from germline, CDR1 is MNHNS and CDR2 is SASEGT. CDR3 length equals 15 residues.